This TCR beta chain was identified in a study of control samples from healthy donors and cancer patients. The data were produced by immunoSEQ multiplex PCR, yet TCRdb's version contains in-frame clones alone and is incomplete. In the table there are some 71,000 clones, just over 90% of which are singletons. This CDR3 region has 16 residues. V was trimmed by 0 bases and J by 4 bases, leaving 15 bases between them. Germline V gene lookup returns CDR1 KGHSH and CDR2 LQKENI. Input material: PBMCs. The genes are TRBV18 and TRBJ2-5, with D perhaps matching TRBD1 (5 bases). The origin of this receptor is a woman aged 45-65 years with colorectal cancer. The CDR3 reads CASSPPVAQGRETQYF. The CDR3 nucleotides are TGTGCCAGCTCACCACCGGTGGCCCAGGGCAGAGAGACCCAGTACTTC.